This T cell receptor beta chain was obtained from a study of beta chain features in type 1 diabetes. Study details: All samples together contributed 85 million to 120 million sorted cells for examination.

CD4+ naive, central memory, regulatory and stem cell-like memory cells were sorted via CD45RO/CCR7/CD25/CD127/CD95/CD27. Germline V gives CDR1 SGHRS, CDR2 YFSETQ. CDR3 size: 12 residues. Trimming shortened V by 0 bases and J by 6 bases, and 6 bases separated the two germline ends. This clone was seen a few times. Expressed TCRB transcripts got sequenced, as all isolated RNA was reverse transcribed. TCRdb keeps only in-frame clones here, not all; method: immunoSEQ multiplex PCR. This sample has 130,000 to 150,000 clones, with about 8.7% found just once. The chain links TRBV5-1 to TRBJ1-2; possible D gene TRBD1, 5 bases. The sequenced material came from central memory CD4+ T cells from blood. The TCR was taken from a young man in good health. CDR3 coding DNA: TGCGCCAGCAGCTTGGCCAGGGATGGCTACACCTTC. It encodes CASSLARDGYTF.